The rows below give T cell receptor beta chains drawn from one sample of a study of cytomegalovirus exposure and HLA in healthy donors. Profiled with immunoSEQ multiplex PCR; TCRdb holds only in-frame clones, not every one. The table shows approximately 170,000 clones, with around 76% occurring only once. Sequenced: PBMCs. All receptors come from a man aged 35 to 55 in good health and CMV-seronegative. CDR3s include the opening cysteine and the closing phenylalanine or tryptophan. A D gene is named only where the DNA matches it firmly. Where a row states a size, it is once, few, many or the class of an expanded clone; other rows omit it.

V gene	J gene	D gene	clone size	CDR3 DNA	CDR3 protein
TRBV28	TRBJ2-5	TRBD2	-	TGTGCCGCAGGATTTAGCGGGAGTGGGGTAGAGACCCAGTACTTC	CAAGFSGSGVETQYF
TRBV30	TRBJ1-2	-	once	TGTGCCTGGAGTTATCCGACTAGCCCTGGCTACACCTTC	CAWSYPTSPGYTF
TRBV5-4	TRBJ1-5	-	-	TGTGCCAGCAGCCAGGGTGGGAGCAATCAGCCCCAGCATTTT	CASSQGGSNQPQHF
TRBV5-1	TRBJ2-1	-	-	TGCGCCAGCAGCTTGGGGACAGCATACTCCTACAATGAGCAGTTCTTC	CASSLGTAYSYNEQFF
TRBV28	TRBJ1-1	-	-	TGTGCCAGCAGTTCCCCGAGGGTGACTGAAGCTTTCTTT	CASSSPRVTEAFF
TRBV6-5	TRBJ2-7	-	-	TGTGCCAGCGGTTCCTTTACCTACGAGCAGTACTTC	CASGSFTYEQYF
TRBV5-1	TRBJ1-1	TRBD1	-	TGCGCCAGCAGCTTTAAGACTGTACAGGGGGGAATGGGGAACACTGAAGCTTTCTTT	CASSFKTVQGGMGNTEAFF
TRBV7-9	TRBJ2-7	TRBD1	-	TGTGCCAGCAGCCCTAGTGGGGACAGGATCGAGCAGTACTTC	CASSPSGDRIEQYF
TRBV29-1	TRBJ2-7	TRBD1	-	TGCAGCGTTGAAGAGTCACAGGGGGCTGGTCAGTACTTC	CSVEESQGAGQYF
TRBV5-6	TRBJ2-7	TRBD2	-	TGTGCCAGCAGCTCGATGACTAGCGGGAGATACGAGCAGTACTTC	CASSSMTSGRYEQYF
TRBV5-6	TRBJ1-2	TRBD1	-	TGTGCCAGCAGCTGGCGGACAGGTGGCTACACCTTC	CASSWRTGGYTF
TRBV28	TRBJ1-5	-	-	TGTGCCAGCAGTTTCCCCCCAGCGCGGCCCCAGCATTTT	CASSFPPARPQHF
TRBV13	TRBJ2-6	-	-	TGTGCCAGCAGCTTGCGGGGGCTAGCTGGGGCCAACGGCCTGACTTTC	CASSLRGLAGANGLTF
TRBV2	TRBJ2-5	-	-	TGTGCCAGCCTCCCCATCATTAGTTTAGAGACCCAGTACTTC	CASLPIISLETQYF
TRBV7-2	TRBJ2-3	TRBD2	few	TGTGCCAGCAGCCTCCGGACTAGCGGGAGAAACACAGATACGCAGTATTTT	CASSLRTSGRNTDTQYF
TRBV27	TRBJ1-1	-	once	TGTGCCAGCAGTCTGGGACAAAGAACCACTGAAGCTTTCTTT	CASSLGQRTTEAFF
TRBV11-2	TRBJ2-2	TRBD2	-	TGTGCCAGCACCCCGCGTAGCGGGACTTTTGGCGGGGAGCTGTTTTTT	CASTPRSGTFGGELFF
TRBV7-9	TRBJ1-5	TRBD1	-	TGTGCCAGCAGTGGACAGGGGGCGAATCAGCCCCAGCATTTT	CASSGQGANQPQHF
TRBV23-1	TRBJ2-1	TRBD1	-	TGCGCCAGCAGTCTCAGTAATCTAATGGCCGGACAGGGGTGCAATGAGCAGTTCTTC	CASSLSNLMAGQGCNEQFF
TRBV4-1	TRBJ2-7	-	once	TGCGCCAGCAGCCAAGAGCGGACAGATGCTTACGAGCAGTACTTC	CASSQERTDAYEQYF
TRBV6-1	TRBJ1-5	-	-	TGTGCCAGCAGTGGGGAGAGCAATCAGCCCCAGCATTTT	CASSGESNQPQHF
TRBV19	TRBJ1-3	-	-	TGTGCCAGTGCCTACGGGGGGTCTGGAAACACCATATATTTT	CASAYGGSGNTIYF
TRBV5-8	TRBJ1-1	-	-	TGTGCCAGCAGCTACTACGGCACTGAAGCTTTCTTT	CASSYYGTEAFF
TRBV7-9	TRBJ2-1	TRBD2	-	TGTGCCAGCAGCATGAGCGGGATATCCTACAATGAGCAGTTCTTC	CASSMSGISYNEQFF
TRBV7-8	TRBJ2-7	-	-	TGTGCCAGCAGCGTCACCTACGAGCAGTACTTC	CASSVTYEQYF
TRBV18	TRBJ1-5	TRBD1	-	TGTGCCAGCTCACCCGGGACAGGGAATCAGCCCCAGCATTTT	CASSPGTGNQPQHF
TRBV2	TRBJ1-2	-	-	TGTGCCAGCAACGGACAGTTCCAGTGGGGCTACACCTTC	CASNGQFQWGYTF
TRBV28	TRBJ2-7	-	-	TGTGCCAGCAGTTTAAGTAGAGCCGCCTTCGAGCAGTACTTC	CASSLSRAAFEQYF
TRBV19	TRBJ1-5	TRBD1	-	TGTGCCAGTAGTATAGCGCAGGGGGGTCAGCCCCAGCATTTT	CASSIAQGGQPQHF
TRBV5-5	TRBJ2-5	TRBD1	-	TGTGCCAGCAGCTTCAGGACAGGCCAAGAGACCCAGTACTTC	CASSFRTGQETQYF
TRBV20-1	TRBJ1-2	-	-	TGCAGTGTAAGAAGCGGGACTGGCTACACCTTC	CSVRSGTGYTF
TRBV13	TRBJ2-7	-	-	TGTGCCAGCATGGGAACTAGCTCCTACGAGCAGTACTTC	CASMGTSSYEQYF
TRBV27	TRBJ1-5	TRBD1	once	TGTGCCAGCAGTTTTGGACAGGGATTCAATCAGCCCCAGCATTTT	CASSFGQGFNQPQHF
TRBV9	TRBJ2-2	-	-	TGTGCCAGCAGCGCTCAGAGAAGCGCCGGGGAGCTGTTTTTT	CASSAQRSAGELFF
TRBV7-9	TRBJ2-7	TRBD1	-	TGTGCCACCCGGGACAGGGTCAACGAGCAGTACTTC	CATRDRVNEQYF
TRBV6-4	TRBJ2-3	TRBD2	-	TGTGCCAGCAGTTATATAGCGGGAGCCACAGATACGCAGTATTTT	CASSYIAGATDTQYF
TRBV18	TRBJ1-5	-	few	TGTGCCAGCTCCTCTGGGGGGGCTAGCAATCAGCCCCAGCATTTT	CASSSGGASNQPQHF
TRBV15	TRBJ2-1	TRBD2	-	TGTGCCACCAGCATCTCCGGGACTAGCTTCTACAATGAGCAGTTCTTC	CATSISGTSFYNEQFF
TRBV29-1	TRBJ2-3	-	-	TGCAGCGTTGAGGACAGTTCAGGGACAGATACGCAGTATTTT	CSVEDSSGTDTQYF
TRBV7-9	TRBJ1-2	TRBD1	-	TGTGCCAGCAGCTTAGCCTCGCCCCGGGACAGGGCCAACTATGGCTACACCTTC	CASSLASPRDRANYGYTF
TRBV27	TRBJ2-5	TRBD2	-	TGTGCCAGCACGGTAGCAGGCGGGAGAGGAGAGACCCAGTACTTC	CASTVAGGRGETQYF